A single sample is the source of the 6 T cell receptor beta chains below, sequenced in a study of long-term antiretroviral therapy in people with HIV. The libraries were made with immunoSEQ v3.0 at survey level. The table came from immunoSEQ multiplex PCR; TCRdb's copy has only in-frame clones and leaves some out. This table holds under 35,000 clones, about 95% found once. Sequencing used unsorted PBMCs, obtained approximately 6.8 years after starting antiretroviral therapy. The receptors originated from a man in his thirties or forties with HIV.

The gene calls are TRBV6-1 and TRBJ2-5; D remains unclear. V was trimmed by 3 bases and J by 5 bases, leaving 7 bases between them. This CDR3 comprises 12 residues. Germline V gene data show CDR1 as MNHNS and CDR2 as SASEGT. CDR3 region: CASSDPSETQYF. The CDR3 bases are TGTGCCAGCAGTGATCCCTCGGAGACCCAGTACTTC.

This clone was seen just once. The chain recombines TRBV18 with TRBJ1-1; TRBD1 agrees at 8 bases. The junction had 10 bases not matched to a gene; V was cut back by 4 bases and J by 6 bases. CDR1 KGHSH and CDR2 LQKENI come from the germline V gene. The CDR3 length is 15 residues. Here the CDR3 DNA reads TGTGCCAGCTCACTTGAAACAGGGGGAGTCGCTGAAGCTTTCTTT. It specifies CASSLETGGVAEAFF. Full variable domain (rest looked up from reference TRBV18 and TRBJ1-1): NAGVMQNPRHLVRRRGQEARLRCSPMKGHSHVYWYRQLPEEGLKFMVYLQKENIIDESGMPKERFSAEFPKEGPSILRIQQVVRGDSAAYFCASSLETGGVAEAFFGQGTRLTVV.

This sequence joins TRBV4-3 and TRBJ2-7, with D hard to call. This CDR3 is 13 amino acids long. The ends were cut back, 4 bases at V and 0 bases at J, with 7 bases in the middle. Germline V CDR1 and CDR2: LGHNA, YSLEER. The CDR3 sequence is CASSLRGSYEQYF. The CDR3 DNA reads TGCGCCAGCAGCCTACGAGGCTCCTACGAGCAGTACTTC.

The chain employs TRBV2 and TRBJ2-3; possible D gene TRBD2, 5 bases. V gave up 8 bases and J gave up 1 base, with 13 bases separating them. This CDR3 contains 14 residues. The germline CDR1 and CDR2 sequences are SNHLY and FYNNEI. The CDR3 DNA sequence: TGTGCCAGCCGACTACGGCGCGGCACAGATACGCAGTATTTT. Its translation is CASRLRRGTDTQYF.

The CDR3: CASSPGHLNSGANVLTF. The CDR3 region has the DNA TGTGCCAGCAGCCCCGGACATCTAAACTCTGGGGCCAACGTCCTGACTTTC. The chain recombines TRBV9 with TRBJ2-6; D perhaps matches TRBD1 (5 bases). In germline, CDR1 is SGDLS, CDR2 YYNGEE. V was shortened by 4 bases and J by 0 bases, with 14 bases between the two germline ends. The CDR3 sequence is 17 residues long.

This chain connects TRBV18 to TRBJ2-3, with 9 positions matching TRBD1. Germline V gene lookup returns CDR1 KGHSH and CDR2 LQKENI. The CDR3 spans 15 residues. The V gene end was trimmed by 3 bases and the J gene end by 4 bases; junction bases not matched to a gene: 5. The CDR3 region is CASSPGRQGADTQYF. The CDR3 DNA reads as TGTGCCAGCTCACCGGGCAGACAGGGGGCAGATACGCAGTATTTT.